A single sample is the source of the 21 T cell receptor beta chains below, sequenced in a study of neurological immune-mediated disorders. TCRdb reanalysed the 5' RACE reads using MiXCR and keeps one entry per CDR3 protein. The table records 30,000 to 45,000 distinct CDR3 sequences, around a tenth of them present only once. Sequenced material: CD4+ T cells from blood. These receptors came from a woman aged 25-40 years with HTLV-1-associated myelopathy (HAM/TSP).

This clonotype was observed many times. CDR3 DNA: TGCGCCAGCAGCTTAGAGGGGAAAAAACCCACAGATACGCAGTATTTT. It is translated as CASSLEGKKPTDTQYF. The chain carries TRBV5-1 and TRBJ2-3; TRBD1 or TRBD2 may be the D gene (5 bases each). The CDR3 extends over 16 amino acids. V dropped 2 bases and J dropped 2 bases, with 15 bases sitting between them. CDR1 and CDR2 (germline): SGHRS, YFSETQ.

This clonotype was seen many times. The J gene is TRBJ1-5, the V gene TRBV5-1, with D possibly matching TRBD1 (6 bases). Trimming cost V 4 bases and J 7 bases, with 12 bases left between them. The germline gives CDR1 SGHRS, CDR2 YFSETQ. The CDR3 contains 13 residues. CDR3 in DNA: TGCGCCAGCAGCGGCGGGGGCGGCCAGCCCCAGCATTTT. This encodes CASSGGGGQPQHF.

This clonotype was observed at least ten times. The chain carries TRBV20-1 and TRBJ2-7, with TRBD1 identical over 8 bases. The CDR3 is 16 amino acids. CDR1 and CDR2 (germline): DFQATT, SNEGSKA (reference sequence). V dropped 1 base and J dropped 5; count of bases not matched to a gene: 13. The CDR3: CSARVGGQALRDEQYF. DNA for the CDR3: TGCAGTGCTAGAGTCGGGGGACAGGCCTTGAGGGACGAGCAGTACTTC.

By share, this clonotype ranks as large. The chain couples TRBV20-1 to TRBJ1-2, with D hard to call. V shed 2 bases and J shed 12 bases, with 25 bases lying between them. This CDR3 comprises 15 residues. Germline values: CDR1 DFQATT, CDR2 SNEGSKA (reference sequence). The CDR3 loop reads CSARTFIGTRVENTF. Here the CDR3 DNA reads TGCAGTGCTAGAACATTTATCGGTACCCGCGTAGAGAACACCTTC.

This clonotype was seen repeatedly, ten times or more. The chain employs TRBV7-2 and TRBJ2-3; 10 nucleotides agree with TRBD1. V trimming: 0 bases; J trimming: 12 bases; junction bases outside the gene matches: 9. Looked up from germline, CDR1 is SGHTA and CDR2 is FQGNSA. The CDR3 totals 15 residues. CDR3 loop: CASSLATQTGGAQYF. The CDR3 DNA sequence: TGTGCCAGCAGCTTAGCAACTCAGACAGGGGGCGCCCAGTATTTT.

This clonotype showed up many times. The CDR3 bases are TGCGCCAGCAGCTTGGCGGGGGTTTCCTATAATTCACCCCTCCACTTT. Its translation is CASSLAGVSYNSPLHF. The V gene is TRBV5-1, the J gene TRBJ1-6; D possibly corresponds to TRBD1 (5 bases). CDR1 is SGHRS and CDR2 is YFSETQ in the germline V gene. V was pared by 0 bases and J by 1 base, with 8 bases between. The CDR3 covers 16 residues.

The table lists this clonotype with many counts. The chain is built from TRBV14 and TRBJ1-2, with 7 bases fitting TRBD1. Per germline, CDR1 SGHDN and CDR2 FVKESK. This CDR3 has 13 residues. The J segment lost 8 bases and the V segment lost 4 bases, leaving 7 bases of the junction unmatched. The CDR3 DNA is TGTGCCAGCAGCCGTGGACAGGTTACCGGCTACACCTTC. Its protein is CASSRGQVTGYTF.

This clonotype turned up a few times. CDR3 nucleotides: TGTGCCAGCAGTACACCGTCAAAATGGACTAGCGGGGGCCGCAGCTCCTACAATGAGCAGTTCTTC. Its translation is CASSTPSKWTSGGRSSYNEQFF. The chain is built from TRBV6-2 or TRBV6-3 and TRBJ2-1; 13 bases fit TRBD2. The junction had 19 bases not matched to a gene; V was cut back by 5 bases and J by 0 bases. This CDR3 comprises 22 residues. Germline V lookup: CDR1 MNHEY, CDR2 SVGEGT.

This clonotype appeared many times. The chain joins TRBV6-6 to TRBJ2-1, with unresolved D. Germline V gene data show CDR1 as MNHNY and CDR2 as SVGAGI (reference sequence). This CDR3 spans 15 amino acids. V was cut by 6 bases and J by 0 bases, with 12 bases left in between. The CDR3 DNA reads TGTGCCAGCAGAAACGACCAGAGCTCCTACAATGAGCAGTTCTTC. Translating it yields CASRNDQSSYNEQFF.

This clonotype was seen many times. CDR3 coding DNA: TGCGCCAGCAGCCCCTCAGGGACAGAGACCTACGAGCAGTACTTC. Amino acid sequence: CASSPSGTETYEQYF. J is TRBJ2-7 and V is TRBV5-1, with 7 nucleotides matching TRBD1. The CDR3 has 15 residues. Germline V CDR1 and CDR2: SGHRS, YFSETQ. The ends lost 4 bases at V and 2 bases at J; junction bases unmatched: 9.

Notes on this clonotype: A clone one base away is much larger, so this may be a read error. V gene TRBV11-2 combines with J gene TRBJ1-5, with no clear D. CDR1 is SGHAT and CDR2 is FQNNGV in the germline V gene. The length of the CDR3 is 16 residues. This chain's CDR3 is CASSLGPPTVGQLQHF. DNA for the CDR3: TGTGCCAGCAGCTTAGGCCCCCCCACGGTCGGTCAGCTCCAGCATTTT.

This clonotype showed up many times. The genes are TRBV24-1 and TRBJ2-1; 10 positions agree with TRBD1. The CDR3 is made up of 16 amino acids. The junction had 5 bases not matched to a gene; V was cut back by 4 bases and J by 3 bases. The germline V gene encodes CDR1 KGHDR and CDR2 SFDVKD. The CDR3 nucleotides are TGTGCCACCAGTGACAGACAGGGGGCGAACTACAATGAGCAGTTCTTC. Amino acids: CATSDRQGANYNEQFF.

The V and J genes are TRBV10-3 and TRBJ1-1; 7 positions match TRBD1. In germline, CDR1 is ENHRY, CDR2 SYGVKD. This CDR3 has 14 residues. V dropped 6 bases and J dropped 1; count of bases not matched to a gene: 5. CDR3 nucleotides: TGTGCCATCAGCGAGGGACAGCAGAACACTGAAGCTTTCTTT. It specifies CAISEGQQNTEAFF.

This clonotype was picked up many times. CDR3 residues: CASSRSQGGLGTDTQYF. DNA for the CDR3: TGCGCCAGCAGCCGCTCACAAGGCGGACTAGGTACAGATACGCAGTATTTT. This chain uses TRBV5-1 with TRBJ2-3, with 7 bases lining up with TRBD2. The germline CDR1 and CDR2 sequences are SGHRS and YFSETQ. The CDR3 runs 17 residues. V lost 4 bases and J lost 3; bases outside the gene matches: 14.

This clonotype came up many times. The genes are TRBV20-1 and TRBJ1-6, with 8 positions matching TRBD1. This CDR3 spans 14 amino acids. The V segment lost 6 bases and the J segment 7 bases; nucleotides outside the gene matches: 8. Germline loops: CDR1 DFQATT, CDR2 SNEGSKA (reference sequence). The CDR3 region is CSAASTGENSPLHF. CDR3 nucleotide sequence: TGCAGTGCAGCCTCGACAGGGGAAAATTCACCCCTCCACTTT.

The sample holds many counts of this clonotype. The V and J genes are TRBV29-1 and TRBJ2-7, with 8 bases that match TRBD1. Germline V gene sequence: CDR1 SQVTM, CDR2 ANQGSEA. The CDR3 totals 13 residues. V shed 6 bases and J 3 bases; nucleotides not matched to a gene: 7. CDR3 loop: CSVAGQGLYEQYF. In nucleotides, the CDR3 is TGCAGCGTCGCCGGACAGGGTCTCTACGAGCAGTACTTC.

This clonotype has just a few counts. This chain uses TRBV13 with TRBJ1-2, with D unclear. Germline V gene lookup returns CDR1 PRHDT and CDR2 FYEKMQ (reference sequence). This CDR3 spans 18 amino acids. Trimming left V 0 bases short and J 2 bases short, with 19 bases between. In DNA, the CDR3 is TGTGCCAGCAGCTTAGGCCCCCCCCTCGACACAACAAACTATGGCTACACCTTC. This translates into CASSLGPPLDTTNYGYTF.

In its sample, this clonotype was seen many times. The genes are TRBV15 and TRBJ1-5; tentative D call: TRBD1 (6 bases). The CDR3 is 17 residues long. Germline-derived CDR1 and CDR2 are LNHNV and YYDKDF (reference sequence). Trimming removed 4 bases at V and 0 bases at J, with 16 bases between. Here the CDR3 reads CATSTHRAPYSNQPQHF. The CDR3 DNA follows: TGTGCCACCAGCACCCACAGGGCCCCCTATAGCAATCAGCCCCAGCATTTT.

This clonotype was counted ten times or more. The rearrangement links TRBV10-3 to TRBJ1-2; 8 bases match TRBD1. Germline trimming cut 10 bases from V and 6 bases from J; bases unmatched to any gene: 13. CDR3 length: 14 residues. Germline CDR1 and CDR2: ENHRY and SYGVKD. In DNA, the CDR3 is TGTGCCACCCTGCCCGCCACAGGGGGTGATGGCTACACCTTC. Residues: CATLPATGGDGYTF.

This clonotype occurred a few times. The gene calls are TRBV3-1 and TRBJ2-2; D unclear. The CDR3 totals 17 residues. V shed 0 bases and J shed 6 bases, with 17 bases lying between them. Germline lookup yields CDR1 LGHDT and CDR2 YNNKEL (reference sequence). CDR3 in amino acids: CASSQDGLLLHSGELFF. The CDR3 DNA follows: TGTGCCAGCAGCCAAGATGGCCTCCTACTACACTCCGGGGAGCTGTTTTTT.

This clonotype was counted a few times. CDR3 sequence: CASSYKTEQFF. In nucleotides, the CDR3 is TGTGCCAGCAGTTACAAAACAGAGCAGTTCTTC. The chain recombines TRBV6-6 with TRBJ2-1; no clear D. Germline loops: CDR1 MNHNY, CDR2 SVGAGI (reference sequence). The CDR3 has 11 residues. V dropped 2 bases and J dropped 10 bases, with 6 bases sitting between them.